This T cell receptor beta chain was documented in a study of blood T cell repertoires in COVID-19. Authors' processing steps: How many nucleated cells were present was estimated from reference gene primer amplification. The assay was immunoSEQ multiplex PCR, and TCRdb's table has in-frame clones only and misses some. V and J calls and clone size come straight from that table; D and trimming were deduced from the DNA. The repertoire holds about 140,000 clones, with about 86% as singletons. The V and J ends lost 2 bases and 7 bases respectively, with 9 bases between them. This CDR3 has 13 residues. CDR1 is MNHEY and CDR2 is SVGEGT in the germline V gene.

This sequence joins TRBV6-2 or TRBV6-3 and TRBJ2-1, with a possible D match to TRBD1 (5 bases). The sequencing input was peripheral blood. The clonotype was recovered from a woman aged 55-70 years with acute or convalescent COVID-19. In nucleotides, the CDR3 is TGTGCCAGCAGTTACACCCAGGGAAATGAGCAGTTCTTC. Protein product: CASSYTQGNEQFF.